Here is one T cell receptor (beta chain) with its context. Its matching antigen is unknown. This CDR3 region has 14 residues. V lost 8 bases, J lost 6 bases, and 20 bases lay in between. Germline lookup yields CDR1 SNHLY and CDR2 FYNNEI. This specimen belongs to a study of siplizumab effects on memory and regulatory T cells. The protocol was immunoSEQ multiplex PCR, while the TCRdb copy is restricted to in-frame clones and leaves out a portion. The table lists around 100,000 clones, around 95% of them singletons, with about 0.6% in the top ten. General observations from the study: The study did not confirm that proliferating Tregs from siplizumab cultures were suppressive. Memory cells seemed less diverse than naive T cells, which seemed major alloresponse contributors. Alloreactive sequences that could be traced to unstimulated CD4+ memory cells showed a significant reduction under siplizumab.

The sequence was obtained from a human donor in good health. This chain joins TRBV2 and TRBJ2-7; D ambiguous. Sequences were obtained from Tregs sorted from blood. DNA of the CDR3: TGTGCCAGCTCAAGGATACCCCAAACGGGCGAGCAGTACTTC. Its protein is CASSRIPQTGEQYF.